The 23 T cell receptor beta chains presented below share a single source sample, sequenced in a study of T-cell memory formation after mild COVID-19. Each CDR3 protein is one row after TCRdb ran MiXCR on the 5' RACE reads. Of about 350,000 distinct CDR3 sequences in the sample, under 30% were seen once. The sequenced material came from PBMCs or a T cell subset sorted from them (not recorded which). The origin of the receptors is an adult woman who had mild COVID-19 (a few samples of this study predate the infection). Cell type and time point are not known.

This clonotype has a count of ten or more. The rearrangement joins TRBV7-2 to TRBJ2-1; D remains ambiguous. V shed 1 base and J shed 7 bases, with 8 bases lying between them. The CDR3 length is 13 residues. Germline CDR1 and CDR2: SGHTA and FQGNSA. CDR3 in amino acids: CASSLDQLNEQFF. CDR3 bases: TGTGCCAGCAGCTTAGATCAGCTGAATGAGCAGTTCTTC.

This chain joins TRBV2 and TRBJ2-3, with a tentative D call TRBD1 (5 bases). Trimming shortened V by 7 bases and J by 6 bases, and 8 bases separated the two germline ends. CDR3 length equals 11 residues. Looked up from germline, CDR1 is SNHLY and CDR2 is FYNNEI. CDR3 sequence: CASTRQDTQYF. The CDR3 DNA sequence: TGTGCCAGCACCCGACAGGATACGCAGTATTTT.

This clonotype was detected only a few times. V is TRBV6-5 and J is TRBJ2-5, with TRBD2 identical over 11 bases. The CDR3 loop spans 16 amino acids. V shed 6 bases, J shed 1 base, and the junction held 7 bases outside the gene matches. Germline loops: CDR1 MNHEY, CDR2 SVGAGI. The CDR3 sequence is CASRKTSGGAQETQYF. Here the CDR3 DNA reads TGTGCCAGCAGAAAAACTAGCGGGGGAGCCCAAGAGACCCAGTACTTC.

V and J are TRBV15 and TRBJ1-4; D unresolved. Germline lookup yields CDR1 LNHNV and CDR2 YYDKDF (reference sequence). V gave up 0 bases and J gave up 0 bases, with 14 bases separating them. The CDR3 is made up of 18 amino acids. CDR3 in amino acids: CATSRDLGSRATNEKLFF. The DNA for the CDR3 is TGTGCCACCAGCAGAGATCTCGGCAGCCGAGCAACTAATGAAAAACTGTTTTTT.

The chain combines TRBV20-1 with TRBJ2-5, with a weak D call TRBD2 (5 bases). The V gene lost 0 bases and the J gene lost 1 base, with 9 bases spanning the gap. Per germline, CDR1 DFQATT and CDR2 SNEGSKA (reference sequence). The CDR3 length is 14 residues. The CDR3 region is CSARDEGIQETQYF. The CDR3 DNA is TGCAGTGCTAGAGATGAGGGAATCCAAGAGACCCAGTACTTC.

The V call is TRBV29-1, the J call TRBJ2-1; the match to TRBD2 covers 13 bases. CDR1 SQVTM and CDR2 ANQGSEA come from the germline V gene. With 0 bases clipped from V and 8 bases from J, the junction kept 7 bases outside the gene matches. The CDR3 consists of 16 residues. CDR3 sequence: CSVEDPGTSGNYEQFF. CDR3 coding DNA: TGCAGCGTTGAAGACCCGGGGACTAGCGGGAACTATGAGCAGTTCTTC.

With respect to this clonotype: At one boundary the junction diverges from the germline segment, which might be a read error. This rearrangement joins TRBV27 to TRBJ2-2, with 9 bases identical to TRBD2. The CDR3 contains 16 residues. CDR1 and CDR2 (germline): MNHEY, SMNVEV (reference sequence). CDR3 DNA: TGTGCCAGCAGTTTATTGGCGGGGGGGAACACCGGTGAGCTGTTTTTT. Translated, it gives CASSLLAGGNTGELFF.

This clonotype was counted only a few times. The chain joins TRBV6-5 to TRBJ1-1; D unclear. The CDR3 length is 16 residues. V was cut by 0 bases and J by 5 bases, with 16 bases left in between. Germline V gene lookup returns CDR1 MNHEY and CDR2 SVGAGI. The CDR3 DNA follows: TGTGCCAGCAGTTACTCCCCGTACGGAGAAGGGACTGAAGCTTTCTTT. Translating gives CASSYSPYGEGTEAFF.

The chain uses TRBV20-1 and TRBJ2-5; 7 bases align to TRBD2. The junction had 6 bases not matched to a gene; V was cut back by 6 bases and J by 2 bases. Germline CDR1 and CDR2: DFQATT and SNEGSKA (reference sequence). The CDR3 is 13 amino acids. The CDR3 region has the DNA TGCAGTGCCCCTAGCGGACCGCAAGAGACCCAGTACTTC. This sequence encodes CSAPSGPQETQYF.

The J gene is TRBJ2-3, the V gene TRBV5-6; D assignment may be TRBD1 or TRBD2 (6 bases each). With 4 bases removed from V and 1 base from J, the gap between germline ends came to 13 bases. The CDR3 has 15 residues. Germline V gene data show CDR1 as SGHDT and CDR2 as YYEEEE. The CDR3 sequence: CASSQAGGRTDTQYF. Here the CDR3 DNA reads TGTGCCAGCAGCCAGGCCGGGGGCCGCACAGATACGCAGTATTTT.

The CDR3 here is CASSLNPGATEAFF. As DNA, the CDR3 is TGTGCCAGCAGTTTAAATCCAGGGGCCACTGAAGCTTTCTTT. The chain is built from TRBV12-3 or TRBV12-4 and TRBJ1-1; D is possibly TRBD1 (6 bases). V gave up 2 bases and J gave up 4 bases, with 11 bases separating them. The CDR3 is made up of 14 amino acids.

This clonotype was detected a few times. V and J are TRBV7-3 and TRBJ2-2; perhaps D is TRBD1 or TRBD2 (5 bases each). V lost 3 bases to trimming and J lost 0 bases, with 8 bases between them. Looked up from germline, CDR1 is SGHTA and CDR2 is FQGTGA. The CDR3 has 15 amino acids. The CDR3 loop reads CASSFGGSNTGELFF. As DNA, the CDR3 is TGTGCCAGCAGCTTTGGGGGATCGAACACCGGGGAGCTGTTTTTT.

This clonotype appeared a few times. The V gene is TRBV7-2, the J gene TRBJ1-1; D is uncertain. The germline V gene encodes CDR1 SGHTA and CDR2 FQGNSA. The ends were cut back, 5 bases at V and 1 base at J, with 17 bases in the middle. This CDR3 region has 16 residues. The CDR3 DNA is TGTGCCAGCAGCCCCCTGGTGAGGAGCCCGAACACTGAAGCTTTCTTT. It translates to CASSPLVRSPNTEAFF.

There are a few counts of this clonotype. V gene TRBV7-9 combines with J gene TRBJ2-7; D may be TRBD1 (7 bases). This CDR3 spans 13 amino acids. The V gene's germline CDR1 is SEHNR and CDR2 FQNEAQ (reference sequence). V was shortened by 7 bases and J by 6 bases, with 16 bases between the two germline ends. CDR3 sequence reads: CASTRGARGEQYF. CDR3 nucleotides: TGTGCCAGCACCAGGGGGGCTCGGGGCGAGCAGTACTTC.

This clonotype came up a few times. The rearrangement links TRBV5-1 to TRBJ2-5; TRBD2 matches at 11 bases. Trimming at V came to 4 bases and at J to 5 bases, leaving 10 bases not matched to a gene. This CDR3 has 16 amino acids. Per germline, CDR1 SGHRS and CDR2 YFSETQ. CDR3 sequence reads: CASSPGTSGAPETQYF. The CDR3 DNA reads as TGCGCCAGCAGCCCGGGGACTAGCGGTGCCCCGGAGACCCAGTACTTC.

The rearrangement links TRBV7-6 to TRBJ2-3; TRBD2 aligns across 13 bases. The J segment lost 7 bases and the V segment lost 4 bases, leaving 14 bases of the junction unmatched. CDR3 length: 18 amino acids. CDR1 is SGHVS, CDR2 FNYEAQ, per germline. The CDR3 is CASSSRTSGGPSTHTQYF. CDR3 sequence (DNA): TGTGCCAGCAGCTCCCGGACTAGCGGGGGACCTAGCACTCATACGCAGTATTTT.

V gene TRBV11-1 combines with J gene TRBJ1-2; a possible D gene is TRBD1 (5 bases). V was clipped by 5 bases and J by 2 bases, with 12 bases between them. The germline V gene encodes CDR1 SGHAT and CDR2 FQDESV (reference sequence). The CDR3 spans 14 residues. DNA of the CDR3: TGTGCCAGCAGCCCCCGCGAGGGGAACTATGGCTACACCTTC. Its translation: CASSPREGNYGYTF.

The table lists this clonotype with a few counts. The genes are TRBV27 and TRBJ1-3; 7 bases match TRBD1. V gave up 7 bases and J gave up 0 bases; unmatched junction bases: 6. CDR1 is MNHEY and CDR2 is SMNVEV in the germline V gene (reference sequence). The CDR3 loop spans 15 amino acids. The CDR3 sequence: CASMRDRSSGNTIYF. CDR3 DNA sequence: TGTGCCAGCATGAGGGACAGATCCTCTGGAAACACCATATATTTT.

The chain combines TRBV7-2 with TRBJ2-1, with 14 nucleotides matching TRBD2. The trim removed 2 bases at V and 9 bases at J, leaving 3 bases unmatched. Germline V gene sequence: CDR1 SGHTA, CDR2 FQGNSA. The CDR3 sequence is 15 residues long. Written as DNA, the CDR3 is TGTGCCAGCAGCTTATGGACTAGCGGGGGGACTGAGCAGTTCTTC. It codes for CASSLWTSGGTEQFF.

The V and J genes are TRBV5-5 and TRBJ2-7; 7 bases are a match to TRBD2. With V trimmed by 2 bases and J by 0 bases, 11 bases remained unmatched. Germline CDR1 reads SGHKS; CDR2 reads YYEKEE (reference sequence). The CDR3 length is 17 residues. The CDR3 nucleotides are TGTGCCAGCAGCTTCTTTATGAGCGGGAAGAGCTCCTACGAGCAGTACTTC. It is translated as CASSFFMSGKSSYEQYF.

The rearrangement joins TRBV4-2 to TRBJ1-1, with D perhaps TRBD1 (5 bases). Trimming took off 5 bases at V and 3 bases at J, with 16 bases between the two ends. Germline V CDR1 and CDR2: LGHNA, YNFKEQ. CDR3 length equals 15 residues. DNA for the CDR3: TGTGCCAGCAGCGGGGGATCGGGGGGTGACACTGAAGCTTTCTTT. Protein product: CASSGGSGGDTEAFF.

V gene TRBV12-3 or TRBV12-4 combines with J gene TRBJ2-4; the D gene could be TRBD1 or TRBD2 (5 bases each). CDR3 length: 17 amino acids. V dropped 5 bases and J dropped 3 bases, with 20 bases sitting between them. The chain's CDR3 is CASSRLRAGIGKNIQYF. The DNA of the CDR3 is TGTGCCAGCAGTCGCCTGAGGGCAGGGATAGGCAAAAACATTCAGTACTTC.

The V call is TRBV9, the J call TRBJ2-7, with 8 bases fitting TRBD1. Trimming removed 2 bases from V and 0 bases from J; junction bases left unmatched: 4. Germline CDR1 and CDR2: SGDLS and YYNGEE. The CDR3 covers 15 residues. CDR3 residues: CASSVGTGSSYEQYF. The CDR3 nucleotides are TGTGCCAGCAGCGTGGGGACAGGTAGCTCCTACGAGCAGTACTTC.